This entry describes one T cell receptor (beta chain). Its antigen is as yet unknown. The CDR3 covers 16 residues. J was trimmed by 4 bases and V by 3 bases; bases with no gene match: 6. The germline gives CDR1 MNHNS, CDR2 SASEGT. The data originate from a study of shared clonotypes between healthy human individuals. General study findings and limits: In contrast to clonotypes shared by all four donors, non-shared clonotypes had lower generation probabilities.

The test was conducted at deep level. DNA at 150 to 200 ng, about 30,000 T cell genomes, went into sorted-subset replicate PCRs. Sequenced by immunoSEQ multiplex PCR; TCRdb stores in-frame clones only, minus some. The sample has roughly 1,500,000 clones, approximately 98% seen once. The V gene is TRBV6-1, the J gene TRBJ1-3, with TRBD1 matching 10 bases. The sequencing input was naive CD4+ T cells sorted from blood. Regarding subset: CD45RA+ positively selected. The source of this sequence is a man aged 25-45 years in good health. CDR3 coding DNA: TGTGCCAGCAGTGAGACGACAGGGGGCTGGGGAAACACCATATATTTT. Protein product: CASSETTGGWGNTIYF.